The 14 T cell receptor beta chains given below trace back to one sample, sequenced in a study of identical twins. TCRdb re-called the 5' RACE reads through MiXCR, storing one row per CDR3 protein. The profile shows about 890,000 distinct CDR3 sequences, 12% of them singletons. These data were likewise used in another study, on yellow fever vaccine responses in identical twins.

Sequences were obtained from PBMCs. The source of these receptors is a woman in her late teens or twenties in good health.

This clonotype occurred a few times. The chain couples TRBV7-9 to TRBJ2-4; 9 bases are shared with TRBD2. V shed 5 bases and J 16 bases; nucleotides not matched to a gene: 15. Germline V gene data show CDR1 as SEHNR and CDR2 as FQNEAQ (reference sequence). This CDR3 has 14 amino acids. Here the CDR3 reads CASSLEGAGGPAYF. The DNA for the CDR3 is TGTGCCAGCAGCCTAGAAGGAGCGGGGGGCCCGGCCTACTTC.

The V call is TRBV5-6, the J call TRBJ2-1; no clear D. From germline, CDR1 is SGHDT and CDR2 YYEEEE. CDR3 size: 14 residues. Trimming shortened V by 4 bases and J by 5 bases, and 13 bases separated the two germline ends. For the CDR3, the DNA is TGTGCCAGCAGCGTGGGTACGGTTGACAATGAGCAGTTCTTC. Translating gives CASSVGTVDNEQFF.

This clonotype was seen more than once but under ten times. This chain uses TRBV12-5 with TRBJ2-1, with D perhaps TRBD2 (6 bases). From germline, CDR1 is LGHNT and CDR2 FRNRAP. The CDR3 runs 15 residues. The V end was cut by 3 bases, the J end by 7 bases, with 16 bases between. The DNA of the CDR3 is TGTGCTAGTGGTTTCACGGGAGAGGCAACGAATGAGCAGTTCTTC. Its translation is CASGFTGEATNEQFF.

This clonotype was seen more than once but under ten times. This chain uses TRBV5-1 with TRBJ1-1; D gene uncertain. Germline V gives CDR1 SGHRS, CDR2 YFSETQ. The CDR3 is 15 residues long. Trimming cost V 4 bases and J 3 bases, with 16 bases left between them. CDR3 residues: CASSRSPAADTEAFF. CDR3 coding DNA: TGCGCCAGCAGCCGAAGTCCAGCTGCGGACACTGAAGCTTTCTTT.

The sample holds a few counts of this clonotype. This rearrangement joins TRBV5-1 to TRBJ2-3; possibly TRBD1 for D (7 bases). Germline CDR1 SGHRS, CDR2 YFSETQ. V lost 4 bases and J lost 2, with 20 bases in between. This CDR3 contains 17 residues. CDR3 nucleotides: TGCGCCAGCAGCCTGGAGGGGGCAGGGGTCATCACAGATACGCAGTATTTT. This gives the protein CASSLEGAGVITDTQYF.

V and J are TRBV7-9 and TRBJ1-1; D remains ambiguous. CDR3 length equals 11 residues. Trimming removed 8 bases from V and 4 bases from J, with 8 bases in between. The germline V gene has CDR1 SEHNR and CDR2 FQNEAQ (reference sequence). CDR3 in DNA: TGTGCCAGCTTGTTATCCACTGAAGCTTTCTTT. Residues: CASLLSTEAFF.

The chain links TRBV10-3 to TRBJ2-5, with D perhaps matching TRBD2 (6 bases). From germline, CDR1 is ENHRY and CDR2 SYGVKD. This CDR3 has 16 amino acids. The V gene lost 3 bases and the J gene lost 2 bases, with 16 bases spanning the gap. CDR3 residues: CAISDLVAETQETQYF. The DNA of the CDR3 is TGTGCCATCAGTGATCTTGTAGCGGAAACTCAAGAGACCCAGTACTTC.

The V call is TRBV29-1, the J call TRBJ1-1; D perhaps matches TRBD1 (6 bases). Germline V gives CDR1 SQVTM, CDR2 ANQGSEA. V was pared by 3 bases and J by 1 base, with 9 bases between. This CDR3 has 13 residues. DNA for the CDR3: TGCAGCGTTGAGGAGGACAGGAACACTGAAGCTTTCTTT. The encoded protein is CSVEEDRNTEAFF.

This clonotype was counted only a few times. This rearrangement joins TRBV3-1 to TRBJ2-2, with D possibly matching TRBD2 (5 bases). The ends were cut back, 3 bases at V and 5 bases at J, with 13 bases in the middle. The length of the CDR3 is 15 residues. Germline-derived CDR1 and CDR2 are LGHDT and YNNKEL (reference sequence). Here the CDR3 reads CASSHFLSGTGELFF. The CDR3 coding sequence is TGTGCCAGCAGCCACTTTTTGAGCGGTACCGGGGAGCTGTTTTTT. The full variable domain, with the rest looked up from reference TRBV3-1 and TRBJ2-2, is DTAVSQTPKYLVTQMGNDKSIKCEQNLGHDTMYWYKQDSKKFLKIMFSYNNKELIINETVPNRFSPKSPDKAHLNLHINSLELGDSAVYFCASSHFLSGTGELFFGEGSRLTVL.

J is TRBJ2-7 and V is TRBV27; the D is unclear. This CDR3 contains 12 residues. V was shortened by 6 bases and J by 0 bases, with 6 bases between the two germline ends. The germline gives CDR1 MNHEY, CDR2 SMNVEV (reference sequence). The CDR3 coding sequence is TGTGCCAGCAGGGGCTCCTCCTACGAGCAGTACGTC. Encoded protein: CASRGSSYEQYV.

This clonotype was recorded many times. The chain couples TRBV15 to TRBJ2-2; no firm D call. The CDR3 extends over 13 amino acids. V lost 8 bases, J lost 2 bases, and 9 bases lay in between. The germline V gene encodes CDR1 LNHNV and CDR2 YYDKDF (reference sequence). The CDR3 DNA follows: TGTGCCACCTCCCGAGAAAACACCGGGGAGCTGTTTTTT. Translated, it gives CATSRENTGELFF.

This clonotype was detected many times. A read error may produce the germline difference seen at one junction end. The CDR3 is CASSPDGNTEAFF. DNA of the CDR3: TGTGCCAGCAGCCCCGACGGAAACACTGAAGCTTTCTTT. The J gene is TRBJ1-1, the V gene TRBV5-1; D is unresolved. CDR3 length: 13 residues. Germline CDR1 and CDR2: SGHRS and YFSETQ.

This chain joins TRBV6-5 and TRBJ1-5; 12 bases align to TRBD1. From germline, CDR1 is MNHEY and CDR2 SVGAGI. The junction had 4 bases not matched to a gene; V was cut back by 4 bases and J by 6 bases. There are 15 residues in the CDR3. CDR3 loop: CASSSGQGASQPQHF. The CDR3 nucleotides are TGTGCCAGCAGTTCGGGACAGGGGGCGAGTCAGCCCCAGCATTTT.

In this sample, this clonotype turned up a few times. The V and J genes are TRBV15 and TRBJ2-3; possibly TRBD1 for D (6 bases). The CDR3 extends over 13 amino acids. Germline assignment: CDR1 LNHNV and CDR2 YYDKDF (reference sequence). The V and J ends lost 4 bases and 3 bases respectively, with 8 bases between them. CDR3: CATSNRVTDTQYF. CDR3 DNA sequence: TGTGCCACCAGCAACAGGGTTACAGATACGCAGTATTTT.